This T cell receptor (beta chain) was sequenced for a study of Tregs in tolerant kidney transplant recipients. Mixed chimerism was transient after nonmyeloablative marrow transplants from related graft donors. The assay was immunoSEQ multiplex PCR, and TCRdb's table has in-frame clones only and misses some. The sample has approximately 60,000 clones; around 87% are singletons. Germline V gene lookup returns CDR1 LNHDA and CDR2 SQIVND (reference sequence). V dropped 6 bases and J dropped 3; count of bases not matched to a gene: 3. The CDR3 has 13 residues. The sequencing used CD4+ T cells from blood (PBMCs), collected 6 months after the transplant. This chain joins TRBV19 and TRBJ2-3; 7 nucleotides line up with TRBD2. The TCR was taken from a human patient who received a combined kidney and bone marrow transplant. Some T cells may trace back to the graft donor. This CDR3 reads CASRRGGTDTQYF. CDR3 DNA: TGTGCCAGTAGGCGCGGGGGAACAGATACGCAGTATTTT.